The sequence of this T cell receptor beta chain was determined in a study of cytomegalovirus exposure and HLA in healthy donors (dated by TCRdb to 2017 to 2019). For context, the study as a whole: In an earlier analysis of approximately 500 of the donors, 250 to 300 Gb of sequence data and 117 million unique TCR beta sequences from about 190 million T cells were reported. Roughly 300 gigabases of sequencing data and 70 million to 95 million unique TCR sequences made up an early release that covered several hundred HLA-typed donors. Of the 398 genotyped donors, roughly 80% fell in the genetic ancestry cluster associated with self-reported Caucasian donors. The study aimed to test whether signatures of past pathogen exposure could be identified by cataloging public T cell receptors. Using immunosequencing, the study profiled T cell repertoires from fewer than 700 subjects and related those repertoires to cytomegalovirus serostatus. Along with the approximately 620-subject first cohort, a separate validation cohort of over a hundred different subjects was used. High-throughput TCR immunosequencing, statistical association of individual TCRs with disease status, and machine learning were combined to predict cytomegalovirus infection status. A later analysis re-analyzed previously published TCR beta repertoires from approximately 670 donors and added high-resolution HLA genotyping to study TCR occurrence patterns. In the later analysis, no new phenotypic data were used to find candidate immune exposures; instead, reliance was placed on TCR beta sequences and their occurrence across donors. An earlier analysis of fewer than 750 of the donors used high-throughput TCR beta sequencing to judge whether each TCR beta V gene segment behaved as functional or pseudogenic. Donor age, sex, ethnicity and CMV serostatus were compiled alongside the repertoire data. A later genetic analysis took genome-wide SNP genotypes for about 65% of the 666 donors and used that subset as a discovery cohort. Every discovery cohort repertoire had been produced on one sequencing platform. HLA typing covered class I and class II loci at four-digit resolution. The number of typed donors differed by locus: about 629-630 for A, B, C, DRB1 and DQB1; some 540 for DQA1; roughly 600 for DPA1; and some 470 for DPB1. Because of strong linkage in the cohort, five DR-DQ haplotypes were treated as single units for association and clustering. Across 398 genotyped donors of the cohort, an average of 235,054 unique TCR beta nucleotide sequences per donor were sequenced, and roughly 20% of those sequences were non-productive.

Libraries were made using the immunoSEQ multiplex PCR assay. For the multiplex PCR, a mixture combining 60 forward primers for TCR Vbeta segments and 13 reverse primers for TCR Jbeta segments was used. Amplification of the CDR3 region of rearranged TCR beta genes was performed with a multiplex PCR assay on genomic DNA. The amplified TCR beta libraries were sequenced on the Illumina HiSeq System as 87-base-pair reads. The paper's data handling went like this. In a later analysis, tens of millions of unique TCR beta chains were counted across the approximately 670 repertoires, and roughly 11 million of these chains were shared by at least two donors. Raw reads were error-corrected and collapsed into unique sequences with a nearest-neighbor algorithm that merged closely related sequences to remove PCR and sequencing errors. V, D and J gene segments were assigned by aligning CDR3 sequences to IMGT reference sequences. Each retained sequence needed at least a six-nucleotide match to both a V gene segment and a J gene segment. Rearrangements were classified as productive when the CDR3 lacked stop codons and remained in frame with V and J, and all other rearrangements were classified as non-productive. CDR3 was defined by IMGT convention, running from the second conserved V-encoded cysteine to the conserved J-encoded phenylalanine. The earlier analysis of 587 of the donors excluded sequences that lacked an unambiguous match to a single V gene segment. In an earlier analysis of a few hundred of the donors, V segments were called functional above 56.7% productive rearrangements and were called segregating when the between-donor standard deviation exceeded 5%. A statistical classification framework was developed to diagnose cytomegalovirus status using the catalog of TCR beta chain sequences. In a later analysis, TCR nucleotide sequences were compared against IMGT/GENE-DB human TR gene sequences so that V and J genes could be assigned. The TCRdist pipeline was used in a later analysis to assign CDR3 sequences and most-parsimonious VDJ recombination scenarios. In a later analysis, each TCR beta chain was defined by its CDR3 amino acid sequence together with its V-gene family, and reads lacking a unique V-gene family were excluded. To address suspected cross-contamination and a sequencing artifact, a later analysis removed 592 highly shared, low-generation-probability nucleotide sequences. In a later analysis, a clonal expansion index was calculated for each public chain from normalized within-repertoire ranks of inferred template counts. A later analysis computed generation probabilities with a VDJ recombination model fitted to out-of-frame rearrangements, and checked the results against IGoR. Hypergeometric tests were used in a later analysis to score TCR-TCR, TCR-HLA and TCR-CMV co-occurrence, with a repertoire-size bias correction applied to the TCR pairs. A later analysis estimated false discovery rates by permuting HLA or CMV assignments 20 times. In a later analysis, co-occurring TCRs were grouped using DBSCAN, with TCRdist sequence similarity added in when clustering inside HLA-allele-positive subsets. For co-occurrence clustering, repertoires with fewer than 30,000 or more than 120,000 public chains were excluded, along with 5 or 6 repertoires with anomalous nucleotide sharing. The source is immuneACCESS, and TCRdb retained only in-frame sequences with V and J called. Part of the clones is not carried over; for the studies checked, unresolved V genes explain less than half of this, and the remainder is unexplained. V and J calls plus clone size are reproduced from that table; the DNA served to infer D and trimming. A total of approximately 180,000 clones appear in this sample, roughly 77% of them only once. The ten largest make up around 1.6% of the sample.

The cohort comprised fewer than 750 healthy bone marrow donors. At the time of sampling, every cohort member was nominally healthy, though immune exposures that went unrecorded were likely present. The donor was CMV seronegative and was included in the group of approximately 350 seronegative cohort members. A peripheral blood sample was provided by each donor, and peripheral blood mononuclear cells were used for TCR beta sequencing. The Qiagen DNeasy Blood Extraction Kit was used to extract genomic DNA from the blood cell samples. The investigation overall reported the following: A further reported finding was that TCR beta sequences accurately predicted the HLA-A and HLA-B alleles for most subjects in the first cohort. This cohort had only TCR beta chains sequenced, and the lack of alpha or paired-chain data limited which features could be detected. Most CMV-associated TCR beta chains appeared to be HLA-restricted in a later analysis, and the HLA associations seemed to be driven largely by CMV exposure. Some IMGT-functional V segments, including TRBV6-2 and TRBV6-3, could not be told apart with the 87-base-pair reads, so those segments were excluded. In an earlier analysis of 587 of the donors, most TCR beta V segments appeared in productive rearrangements about 90% or about 30% of the time, broadly matching IMGT annotations. A later analysis found that TCR association rates varied across HLA loci, with DRB1 alleles showing the most associated TCRs and HLA-C alleles the fewest. In a later analysis, HLA-associated TCR beta chains were found to be more clonally expanded and to have lower generation probabilities than equally common non-associated chains. The only immune exposure information available for the cohort was CMV serostatus. In the study, around 150 TCR beta chains were listed as associated with cytomegalovirus. Cytomegalovirus status was reported to be diagnosed by the classifier with high specificity and sensitivity in both the original and validation cohorts. Assigning TCR associations to individual alleles was difficult when HLA alleles, especially DR and DQ, strongly co-occurred. A later genetic analysis associated a missense DCLRE1C variant with V-gene and J-gene trimming of TCR beta chains, and an independent cohort replicated the association. Several of the top co-occurrence clusters appeared to be linked to parvovirus B19, influenza, CMV and Epstein-Barr virus, according to a later analysis. Most TCR sequences were observed very rarely across donors, whereas some public TCRs were present in many individuals. Specific HLA alleles were associated with around 18,000 TCR beta sequences at a false discovery rate of 0.05 in a later analysis. According to the authors, the approach could potentially be generalized to other disease states and immunological phenotypes. Because HLA typing was unavailable for some donors at each locus, only the typed subset was used in association tests. Because counts were too low, roughly 16 rarely observed V segments, including chromosome 9 orphons, were excluded from the earlier analysis of 587 of the donors. Linkage disequilibrium might explain the correlated functional status among segregating V segments, but an unknown experimental factor could not be excluded. In vitro tests confirmed that a few of the cytomegalovirus-associated TCR beta chains recognize cytomegalovirus antigens. The presence/absence analyses assumed that sequencing depth was roughly uniform across donors, and that assumption may not be true. A cluster of highly shared sequence variants was judged likely to represent a technical artifact of the sequencing pipeline. In a later genetic analysis, fewer N-insertions in productive TCRs were reported among donors in an Asian-associated ancestry cluster than the roughly 700-donor mean.

Note on this clone: Which antigen it targets is not known. Qualities for individual bases were not recorded, and no much larger clone is one base off.

Deletion took 1 base off V and 5 bases off J, with a span of 9 bases between the germline ends. The germline V gene (reference sequence) supplies CDR1 MNHNY and CDR2 SVGAGI. The CDR3 contains 15 residues, cysteine and phenylalanine counted. Left in the record is the CDR3 DNA by itself, 45 bases read in frame from the first base. The sequence joins TRBV6-6 to TRBJ1-6; the D gene lacks a confident call. This receptor was taken from a woman aged 50 to 60 in good health and CMV-seronegative. Sequencing was carried out using PBMCs. The DNA is as follows: TGTGCCAGCAGTTACTTAGGTAGCGATAATTCACCCCTCCACTTT. Its protein reads: CASSYLGSDNSPLHF.